This paragraph covers one T cell receptor (beta chain) sequence. Antigen unknown. Some clones are missing from TCRdb's copy, which holds only in-frame ones; the method was immunoSEQ multiplex PCR. The table has tens of thousands of clones, approximately 80% seen once. The ends lost 6 bases at V and 7 bases at J; junction bases unmatched: 11. This CDR3 contains 15 residues. Germline V CDR1 and CDR2: MDHEN, SYDVKM. The data are from a study of radiotherapy plus CTLA-4 blockade in lung cancer. The study, taken as a whole, reports: Response, reportedly, was best predicted by interferon-beta along with early blood T cell clone dynamics. Tumor-origin TCR clones grew in blood after radiotherapy plus ipilimumab.

Sample: peripheral blood, taken from a patient treated with radiotherapy plus ipilimumab. The clonotype was recovered from a human donor with non-small cell lung cancer whose response to radiotherapy plus ipilimumab could not be evaluated. The rearrangement uses TRBV28 and TRBJ2-1; 8 nucleotides align to TRBD1. The chain's CDR3 is CASSLLDRDRNEQFF. CDR3 nucleotides: TGTGCCAGCAGCCTACTGGACCGGGACAGGAATGAGCAGTTCTTC. Filled out from reference TRBV28 and TRBJ2-1, the complete variable domain reads DVKVTQSSRYLVKRTGEKVFLECVQDMDHENMFWYRQDPGLGLRLIYFSYDVKMKEKGDIPEGYSVSREKKERFSLILESASTNQTSMYLCASSLLDRDRNEQFFGPGTRLTVL.